The TCR beta chain under discussion was sequenced for a study of cytomegalovirus exposure and HLA in healthy donors. Study-wide background: As an earlier analysis found, around 170 million T cells yielded 95 million to 130 million unique TCR beta sequences.

V shed 6 bases and J shed 3 bases, with 17 bases lying between them. CDR3 length: 15 amino acids. Germline V gene sequence: CDR1 SGHNT, CDR2 YYREEE (reference sequence). Primers included in the PCR were 60 Vbeta and 13 Jbeta primers. Only in-frame clones appear in the TCRdb table, and some are missing; sequencing was by immunoSEQ multiplex PCR. Found here are about 150,000 clones, 88% of them singletons; the top ten hold roughly 0.53%. Study conclusions and caveats: Cytomegalovirus-associated status was assigned to approximately 160 TCR beta chains. Most CMV-associated TCR beta chains were later found to appear HLA-restricted. Exclusion as indistinguishable affected some V segments, including TRBV6-2 and TRBV6-3.

Remarks on this clone: The antigen is undetermined.

The sample comprised PBMCs. The clonotype was recovered from a woman in her thirties or forties in good health and CMV-seronegative. The gene calls are TRBV5-4 and TRBJ2-3; possible D gene TRBD1, 5 bases. As DNA, the CDR3 is TGTGCCAGCAAAATAGCTCCCTCAGGGACAGATACGCAGTATTTT. Protein sequence: CASKIAPSGTDTQYF.